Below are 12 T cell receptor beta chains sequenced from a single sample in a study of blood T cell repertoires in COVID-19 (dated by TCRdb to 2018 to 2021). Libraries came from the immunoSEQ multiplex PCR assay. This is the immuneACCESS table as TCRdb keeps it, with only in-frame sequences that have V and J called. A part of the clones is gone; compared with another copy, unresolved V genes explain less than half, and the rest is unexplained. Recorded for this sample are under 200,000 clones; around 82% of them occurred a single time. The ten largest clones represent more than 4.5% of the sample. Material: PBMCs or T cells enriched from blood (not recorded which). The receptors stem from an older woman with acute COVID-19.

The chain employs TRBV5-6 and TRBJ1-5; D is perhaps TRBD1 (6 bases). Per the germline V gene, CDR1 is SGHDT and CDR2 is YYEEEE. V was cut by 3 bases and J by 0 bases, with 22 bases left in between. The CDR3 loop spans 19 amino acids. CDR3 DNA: TGTGCCAGCAGCTGGGGGGGGACACCTCCTTGGTATAGCAATCAGCCCCAGCATTTT. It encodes CASSWGGTPPWYSNQPQHF.

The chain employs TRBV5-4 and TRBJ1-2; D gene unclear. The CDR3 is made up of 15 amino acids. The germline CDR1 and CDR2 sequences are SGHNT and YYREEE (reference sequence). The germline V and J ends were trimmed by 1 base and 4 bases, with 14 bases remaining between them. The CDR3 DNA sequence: TGTGCCAGCAGCTTGCGCCTAAAGATTTCCTATGGCTACACCTTC. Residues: CASSLRLKISYGYTF.

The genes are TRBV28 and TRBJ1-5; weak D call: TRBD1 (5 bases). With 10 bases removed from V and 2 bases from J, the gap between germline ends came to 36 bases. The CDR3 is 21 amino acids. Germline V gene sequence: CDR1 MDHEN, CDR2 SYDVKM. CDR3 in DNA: TGTGCCACCTCTTCCGCCGGGGCCGCCCTTGGTCTTCGGGGGGGCAATCAGCCCCAGCATTTT. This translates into CATSSAGAALGLRGGNQPQHF.

CDR3 in DNA: TGTGCCATCAGTGAGCCGACAGGGGGATTGAATGAGCAGTTCTTC. Translating gives CAISEPTGGLNEQFF. The chain combines TRBV10-3 with TRBJ2-1; the match to TRBD1 covers 9 bases. The CDR3 is 15 amino acids. The V gene end was trimmed by 2 bases and the J gene end by 7 bases; junction bases not matched to a gene: 6. CDR1 is ENHRY, CDR2 SYGVKD, per germline.

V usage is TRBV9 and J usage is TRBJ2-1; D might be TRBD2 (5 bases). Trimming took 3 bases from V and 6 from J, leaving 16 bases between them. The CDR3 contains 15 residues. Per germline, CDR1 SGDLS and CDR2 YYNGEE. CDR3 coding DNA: TGTGCCAGCAGCGCGCTGGACTCGATTCGCAATGAGCAGTTCTTC. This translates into CASSALDSIRNEQFF.

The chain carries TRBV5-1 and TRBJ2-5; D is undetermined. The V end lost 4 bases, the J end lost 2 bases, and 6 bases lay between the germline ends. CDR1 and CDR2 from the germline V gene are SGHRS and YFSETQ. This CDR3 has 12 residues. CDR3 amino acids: CASSRVQETQYF. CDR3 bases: TGCGCCAGCAGCCGGGTTCAAGAGACCCAGTACTTC.

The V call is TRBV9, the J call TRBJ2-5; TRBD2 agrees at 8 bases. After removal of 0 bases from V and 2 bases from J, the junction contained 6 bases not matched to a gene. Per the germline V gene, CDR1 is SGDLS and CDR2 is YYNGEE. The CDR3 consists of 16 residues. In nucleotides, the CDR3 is TGTGCCAGCAGCGTAGCGGGGGGGCTTGGGCAAGAGACCCAGTACTTC. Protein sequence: CASSVAGGLGQETQYF.

DNA for the CDR3: TGCGCCAGCAGCTCCTCTAGCGGGCTAGCTAATGAGCAGTTCTTC. Its translation: CASSSSSGLANEQFF. V gene TRBV5-1 combines with J gene TRBJ2-1; TRBD2 matches 8 bases. After removal of 3 bases from V and 7 bases from J, the junction contained 9 bases not matched to a gene. Germline values: CDR1 SGHRS, CDR2 YFSETQ. The length of the CDR3 is 15 residues. Looking up the rest from reference TRBV5-1 and TRBJ2-1 gives the full variable domain: KAGVTQTPRYLIKTRGQQVTLSCSPISGHRSVSWYQQTPGQGLQFLFEYFSETQRNKGNFPGRFSGRQFSNSRSEMNVSTLELGDSALYLCASSSSSGLANEQFFGPGTRLTVL.

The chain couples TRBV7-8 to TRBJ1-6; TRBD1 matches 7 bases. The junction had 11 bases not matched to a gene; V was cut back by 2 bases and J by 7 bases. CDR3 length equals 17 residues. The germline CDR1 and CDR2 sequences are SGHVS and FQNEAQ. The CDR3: CASSLFEGDRDNSPLHF. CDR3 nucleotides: TGTGCCAGCAGCTTATTTGAGGGGGACAGAGACAATTCACCCCTCCACTTT.

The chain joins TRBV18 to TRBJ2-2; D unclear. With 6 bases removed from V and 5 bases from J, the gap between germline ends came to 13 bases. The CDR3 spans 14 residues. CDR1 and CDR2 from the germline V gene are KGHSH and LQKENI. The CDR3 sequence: CASSLAQKTGELFF. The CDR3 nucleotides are TGTGCCAGCTCGCTCGCTCAGAAAACCGGGGAGCTGTTTTTT. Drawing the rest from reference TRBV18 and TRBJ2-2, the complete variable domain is NAGVMQNPRHLVRRRGQEARLRCSPMKGHSHVYWYRQLPEEGLKFMVYLQKENIIDESGMPKERFSAEFPKEGPSILRIQQVVRGDSAAYFCASSLAQKTGELFFGEGSRLTVL.

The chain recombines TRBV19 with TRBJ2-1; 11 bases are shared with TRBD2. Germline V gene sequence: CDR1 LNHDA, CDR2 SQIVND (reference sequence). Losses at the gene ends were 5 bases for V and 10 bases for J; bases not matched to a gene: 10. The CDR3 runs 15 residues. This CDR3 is CASSSTVAGGPEQFF. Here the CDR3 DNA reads TGTGCCAGTAGTTCCACGGTAGCGGGAGGGCCGGAGCAGTTCTTC.

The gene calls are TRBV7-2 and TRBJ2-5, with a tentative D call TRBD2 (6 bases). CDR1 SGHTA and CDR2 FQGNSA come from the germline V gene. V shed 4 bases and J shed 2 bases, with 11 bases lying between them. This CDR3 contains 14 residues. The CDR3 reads CASSSSGLQETQYF. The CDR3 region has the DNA TGTGCCAGCAGCTCCTCGGGACTTCAAGAGACCCAGTACTTC. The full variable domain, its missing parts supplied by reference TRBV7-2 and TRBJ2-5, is GAGVSQSPSNKVTEKGKDVELRCDPISGHTALYWYRQSLGQGLEFLIYFQGNSAPDKSGLPSDRFSAERTGGSVSTLTIQRTQQEDSAVYLCASSSSGLQETQYFGPGTRLLVL.